The 15 T cell receptor beta chains listed next were all sequenced from one sample in a study of blood T cell repertoires in COVID-19. TCRdb's copy holds only in-frame clones and misses some; the assay was immunoSEQ multiplex PCR. The repertoire holds around 81,000 clones, with roughly 88% as singletons. The material sequenced was peripheral blood. These receptors all come from a man in his 70s with acute or convalescent COVID-19.

This clone was observed a single time. This chain links TRBV28 with TRBJ2-7; 10 positions match TRBD2. V shed 5 bases and J 3 bases; nucleotides not matched to a gene: 4. This CDR3 has 14 amino acids. Germline V lookup: CDR1 MDHEN, CDR2 SYDVKM. This CDR3 reads CASSSLAGVYEQYF. The CDR3 region has the DNA TGTGCCAGCAGTAGCCTAGCGGGAGTCTACGAGCAGTACTTC.

The J gene is TRBJ1-1, the V gene TRBV29-1; D perhaps matches TRBD1 (5 bases). Between the trimmed V and J ends, which lost 2 bases and 4 bases, there was a span of 20 bases. Germline V lookup: CDR1 SQVTM, CDR2 ANQGSEA. The CDR3 loop spans 16 amino acids. The CDR3 is CSVERPLPQGGTEAFF. CDR3 nucleotides: TGCAGCGTTGAACGACCTTTACCCCAGGGTGGCACTGAAGCTTTCTTT. Full variable domain (missing parts from reference TRBV29-1 and TRBJ1-1): SAVISQKPSRDICQRGTSLTIQCQVDSQVTMMFWYRQQPGQSLTLIATANQGSEATYESGFVIDKFPISRPNLTFSTLTVSNMSPEDSSIYLCSVERPLPQGGTEAFFGQGTRLTVV.

The CDR3 DNA is TGTGCCAGTAGTAGAGCGGGACAGGGAAACGAGCAGTACTTC. It yields the protein CASSRAGQGNEQYF. This chain joins TRBV19 and TRBJ2-7; 9 bases align to TRBD1. V trimming: 4 bases; J trimming: 5 bases; junction bases outside the gene matches: 6. The germline CDR1 and CDR2 sequences are LNHDA and SQIVND (reference sequence). The CDR3 loop spans 14 amino acids.

V gene TRBV9 combines with J gene TRBJ2-2; TRBD1 aligns across 7 bases. The junction had 0 bases not matched to a gene; V was cut back by 7 bases and J by 0 bases. The CDR3 has 13 amino acids. The germline V gene has CDR1 SGDLS and CDR2 YYNGEE. The CDR3 protein is CASGTANTGELFF. The CDR3 region has the DNA TGTGCCAGCGGGACAGCGAACACCGGGGAGCTGTTTTTT.

This clone was detected a few times. This chain joins TRBV6-5 and TRBJ1-6; 7 bases match TRBD1. The germline CDR1 and CDR2 sequences are MNHEY and SVGAGI. V shed 6 bases and J 10 bases; nucleotides not matched to a gene: 6. The CDR3 runs to 13 residues. The CDR3, as DNA: TGTGCCAGCAGGACTACAGGGGTATCACCCCTCCACTTT. Protein: CASRTTGVSPLHF.

This rearrangement joins TRBV6-6 to TRBJ2-7, with D unclear. V was clipped by 8 bases and J by 2 bases, with 19 bases between them. This CDR3 has 15 amino acids. Germline V gene data show CDR1 as MNHNY and CDR2 as SVGAGI (reference sequence). CDR3 sequence: CASSVGRPSTYEQYF. The CDR3 nucleotides are TGTGCCAGCTCGGTCGGCAGGCCAAGTACCTACGAGCAGTACTTC.

The V gene is TRBV6-6, the J gene TRBJ2-1; no reliable D call. Germline V lookup: CDR1 MNHNY, CDR2 SVGAGI (reference sequence). Between the trimmed V and J ends, which lost 5 bases and 6 bases, there was a span of 14 bases. This CDR3 has 14 amino acids. The CDR3 DNA is TGTGCCAGCAGTATCCCCGCTAGAGCCAATGAGCAGTTCTTC. It yields the protein CASSIPARANEQFF.

This rearrangement joins TRBV28 to TRBJ1-5; D remains unclear. Trimming left V 6 bases short and J 1 base short, with 13 bases between. CDR1 MDHEN and CDR2 SYDVKM come from the germline V gene. This CDR3 spans 15 amino acids. The CDR3 protein is CASRETWRSNQPQHF. The CDR3 nucleotides read TGTGCCAGCAGGGAGACGTGGCGGAGCAATCAGCCCCAGCATTTT.

This clone was observed once. The genes are TRBV7-2 and TRBJ2-7; 10 nucleotides align to TRBD2. Germline CDR1 reads SGHTA; CDR2 reads FQGNSA. The CDR3 has 15 amino acids. V lost 3 bases and J lost 2; bases outside the gene matches: 4. The CDR3 nucleotides are TGTGCCAGCAGCTTTTCAGCGGGAGGGCCCTACGAGCAGTACTTC. Translation gives CASSFSAGGPYEQYF.

About this clone itself: Other DNA sequences in this specimen translate into the identical CDR3. The V gene is TRBV9, the J gene TRBJ2-1; TRBD2 agrees at 7 bases. The CDR3 is 15 residues long. CDR1 is SGDLS, CDR2 YYNGEE, per germline. J was trimmed by 0 bases and V by 4 bases; bases with no gene match: 4. The CDR3 protein is CASSPSGSSYNEQFF. The CDR3 nucleotides are TGTGCCAGCAGCCCTAGCGGTAGCTCCTACAATGAGCAGTTCTTC.

The rearrangement links TRBV18 to TRBJ2-2; 9 nucleotides agree with TRBD2. The CDR3 extends over 15 amino acids. The trim removed 4 bases at V and 0 bases at J, leaving 0 bases unmatched. CDR1 and CDR2 (germline): KGHSH, LQKENI. The CDR3 bases are TGTGCCAGCTCACGCGGGAGGGCGAACACCGGGGAGCTGTTTTTT. Translating it yields CASSRGRANTGELFF.

This chain links TRBV29-1 with TRBJ2-2, with TRBD1 matching 7 bases. The germline CDR1 and CDR2 sequences are SQVTM and ANQGSEA. The junction had 6 bases not matched to a gene; V was cut back by 5 bases and J by 0 bases. The CDR3 has 15 amino acids. As DNA, the CDR3 is TGCAGCGTTAGACCAGGGACAGCGAACACCGGGGAGCTGTTTTTT. Its protein product is CSVRPGTANTGELFF.

The rearrangement joins TRBV9 to TRBJ2-5; D remains ambiguous. V was cut by 4 bases and J by 5 bases, with 15 bases left in between. The CDR3 is made up of 14 amino acids. Germline V lookup: CDR1 SGDLS, CDR2 YYNGEE. As DNA, the CDR3 is TGTGCCAGCAGCCCCCAAGCCCTCATGGAGACCCAGTACTTC. This gives the protein CASSPQALMETQYF.

This rearrangement joins TRBV19 to TRBJ2-5, with D possibly being TRBD1 (8 bases). The V gene's germline CDR1 is LNHDA and CDR2 SQIVND (reference sequence). CDR3 size: 14 residues. V lost 6 bases, J lost 4 bases, and 15 bases lay in between. The CDR3 DNA reads TGTGCCAGTAGACCCACAGGGGGGGGAGAGACCCAGTACTTC. Its translation: CASRPTGGGETQYF.

This clone was seen a handful of times. The V gene is TRBV10-3, the J gene TRBJ1-6, with 10 bases lining up with TRBD1. Trimming removed 2 bases from V and 9 bases from J; junction bases left unmatched: 4. CDR3 length: 15 residues. Germline assignment: CDR1 ENHRY and CDR2 SYGVKD. CDR3 in amino acids: CAISERGQGSSPLHF. The CDR3 bases are TGTGCCATCAGTGAGCGGGGACAGGGGAGTTCACCCCTCCACTTT.